These 2 T cell receptor beta chains originate from one sample sequenced in a study of shared clonotypes between healthy human individuals. Method: immunoSEQ multiplex PCR; TCRdb's copy keeps in-frame clones and lacks some. The data hold some 2,500,000 clones, with approximately 93% observed a single time. Sequenced input: naive CD4+ T cells from PBMCs. This sample's subset: CD45RA+ positively selected. The receptors here all came from a man aged 18 to 30 in good health. Some clones in this sample may be carry-over from other donors' samples.

In nucleotides, the CDR3 is TGTGCCAGCAGTTTGACCCAGAACTATGGCTACACCTTC. Translated, it gives CASSLTQNYGYTF. V is TRBV28 and J is TRBJ1-2, with D uncertain. V lost 3 bases to trimming and J lost 2 bases, with 7 bases between them. The CDR3 is made up of 13 amino acids. In germline, CDR1 is MDHEN, CDR2 SYDVKM.

This chain uses TRBV7-8 with TRBJ1-4, with a weak D call TRBD1 (6 bases). Trimming took 2 bases from V and 4 from J, leaving 14 bases between them. The germline CDR1 and CDR2 sequences are SGHVS and FQNEAQ. This CDR3 is 16 amino acids long. This chain's CDR3 is CASSLLGGPVNEKLFF. CDR3 nucleotides: TGTGCCAGCAGCTTATTAGGGGGGCCCGTTAATGAAAAACTGTTTTTT.